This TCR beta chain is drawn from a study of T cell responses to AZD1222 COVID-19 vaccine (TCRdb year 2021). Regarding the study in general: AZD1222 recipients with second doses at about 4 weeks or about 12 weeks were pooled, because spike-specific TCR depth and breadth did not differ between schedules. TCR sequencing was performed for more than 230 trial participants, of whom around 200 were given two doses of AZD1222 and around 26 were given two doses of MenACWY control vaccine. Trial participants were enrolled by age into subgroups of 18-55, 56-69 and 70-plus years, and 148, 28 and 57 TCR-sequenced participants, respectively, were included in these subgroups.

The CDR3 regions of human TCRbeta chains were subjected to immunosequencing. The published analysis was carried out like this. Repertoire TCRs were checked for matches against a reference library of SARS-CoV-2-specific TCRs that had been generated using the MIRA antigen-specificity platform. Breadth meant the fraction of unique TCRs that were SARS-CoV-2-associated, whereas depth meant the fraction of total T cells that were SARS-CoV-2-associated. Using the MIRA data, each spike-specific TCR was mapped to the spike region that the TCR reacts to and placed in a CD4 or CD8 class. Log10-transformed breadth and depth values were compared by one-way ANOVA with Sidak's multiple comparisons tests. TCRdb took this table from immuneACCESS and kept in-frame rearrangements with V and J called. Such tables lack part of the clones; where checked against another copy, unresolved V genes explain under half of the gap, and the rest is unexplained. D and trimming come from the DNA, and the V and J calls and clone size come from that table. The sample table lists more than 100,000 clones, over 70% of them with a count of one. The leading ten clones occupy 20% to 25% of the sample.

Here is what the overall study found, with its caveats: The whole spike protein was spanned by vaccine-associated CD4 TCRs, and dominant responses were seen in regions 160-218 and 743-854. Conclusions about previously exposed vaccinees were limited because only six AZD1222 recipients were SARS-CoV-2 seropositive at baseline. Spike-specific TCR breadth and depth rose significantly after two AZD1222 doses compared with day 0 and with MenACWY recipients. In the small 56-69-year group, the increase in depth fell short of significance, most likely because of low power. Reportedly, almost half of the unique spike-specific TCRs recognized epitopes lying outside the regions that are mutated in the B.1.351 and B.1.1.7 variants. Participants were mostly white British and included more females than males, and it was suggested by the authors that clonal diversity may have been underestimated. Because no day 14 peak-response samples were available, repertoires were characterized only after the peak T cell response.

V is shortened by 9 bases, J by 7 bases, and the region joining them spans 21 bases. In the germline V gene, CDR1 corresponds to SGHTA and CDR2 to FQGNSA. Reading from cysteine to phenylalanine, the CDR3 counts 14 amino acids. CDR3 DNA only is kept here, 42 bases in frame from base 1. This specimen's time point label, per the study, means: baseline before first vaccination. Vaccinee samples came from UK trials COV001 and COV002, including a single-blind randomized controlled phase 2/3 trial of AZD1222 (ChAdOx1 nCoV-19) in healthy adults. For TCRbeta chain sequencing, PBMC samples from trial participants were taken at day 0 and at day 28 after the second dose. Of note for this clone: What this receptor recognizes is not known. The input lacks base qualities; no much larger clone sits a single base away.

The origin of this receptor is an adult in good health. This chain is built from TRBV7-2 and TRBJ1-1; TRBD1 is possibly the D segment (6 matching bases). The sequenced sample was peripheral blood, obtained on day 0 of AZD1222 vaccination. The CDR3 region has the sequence CARGESTGQFEAFF. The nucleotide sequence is TGTGCCAGGGGGGAGTCGACAGGCCAATTTGAAGCTTTCTTT.